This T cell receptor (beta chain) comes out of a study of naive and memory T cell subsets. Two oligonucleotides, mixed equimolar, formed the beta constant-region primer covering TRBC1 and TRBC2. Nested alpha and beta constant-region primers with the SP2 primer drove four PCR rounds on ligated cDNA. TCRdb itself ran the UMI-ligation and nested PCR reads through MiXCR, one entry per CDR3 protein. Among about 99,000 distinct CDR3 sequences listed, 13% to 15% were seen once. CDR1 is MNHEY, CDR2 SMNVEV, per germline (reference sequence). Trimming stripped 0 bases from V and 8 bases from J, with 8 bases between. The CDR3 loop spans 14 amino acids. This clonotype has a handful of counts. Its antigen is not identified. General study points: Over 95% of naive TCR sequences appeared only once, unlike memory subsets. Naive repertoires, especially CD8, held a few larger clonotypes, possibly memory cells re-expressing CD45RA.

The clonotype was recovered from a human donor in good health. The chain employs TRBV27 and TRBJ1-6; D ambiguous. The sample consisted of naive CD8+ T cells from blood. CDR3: CASSLSSGYSPLHF. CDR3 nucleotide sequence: TGTGCCAGCAGTTTATCGTCGGGGTATTCACCCCTCCACTTT.